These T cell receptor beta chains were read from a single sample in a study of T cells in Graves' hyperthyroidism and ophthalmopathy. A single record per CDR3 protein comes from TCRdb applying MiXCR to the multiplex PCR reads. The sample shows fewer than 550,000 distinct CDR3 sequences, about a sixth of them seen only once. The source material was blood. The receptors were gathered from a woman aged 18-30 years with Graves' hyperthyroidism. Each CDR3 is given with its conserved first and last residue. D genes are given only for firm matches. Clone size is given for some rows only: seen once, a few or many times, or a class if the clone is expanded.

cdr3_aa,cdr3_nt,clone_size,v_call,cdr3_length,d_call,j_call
CASSQDINRLETQYF,TGCGCCAGCAGCCAAGATATCAACCGCTTAGAGACCCAGTACTTC,-,TRBV4-1,15,-,TRBJ2-5
CASSRTGSYEQYF,TGTGCCAGCAGTCGGACAGGGAGTTACGAGCAGTACTTC,many,TRBV12-3/TRBV12-4,13,TRBD1,TRBJ2-7
CALSPTALNSGGNTIYF,TGTGCCCTCAGCCCTACCGCATTAAATTCAGGCGGAAACACCATATATTTT,many,TRBV7-9,17,-,TRBJ1-3
CASSSGWALHF,TGTGCCAGCAGTTCCGGGTGGGCCCTCCACTTT,many,TRBV7-9,11,-,TRBJ1-6
CAWSLKEGRGMVYYNQPQHF,TGTGCCTGGAGCCTAAAGGAGGGCAGGGGGATGGTGTATTACAATCAGCCCCAGCATTTT,few,TRBV30,20,TRBD1,TRBJ1-5
CASSGGLAGGGDTQYF,TGTGCCAGCAGCGGGGGGCTAGCGGGGGGGGGAGATACGCAGTATTTT,many,TRBV7-2,16,TRBD2,TRBJ2-3
CASSQPTGGMEQFF,TGTGCCAGCAGCCAACCAACGGGGGGCATGGAGCAGTTCTTC,many,TRBV3-1,14,-,TRBJ2-1
CASRGWLGTGELFF,TGCGCCAGCCGTGGATGGTTAGGCACCGGGGAGCTGTTTTTT,few,TRBV4-1,14,-,TRBJ2-2
CASSLPGVAYEQYF,TGTGCCAGCTCACTTCCGGGAGTCGCCTACGAGCAGTACTTC,many,TRBV18,14,-,TRBJ2-7
CASSPGGTVSGNTIYF,TGTGCCAGCAGCCCTGGCGGCACGGTCTCTGGAAACACCATATATTTT,many,TRBV3-1,16,-,TRBJ1-3
CASRNSEYMNTEAFF,TGTGCCAGCAGAAACAGTGAATATATGAACACTGAAGCTTTCTTT,-,TRBV3-1,15,-,TRBJ1-1
CASSRGLASPGELFF,TGTGCCAGTAGTAGAGGGTTAGCCAGCCCCGGGGAGCTGTTTTTT,few,TRBV19,15,-,TRBJ2-2
CSARDIAGESDEQFF,TGCAGTGCTAGAGATATAGCGGGAGAATCGGATGAGCAGTTCTTC,-,TRBV20-1,15,TRBD2,TRBJ2-1
CSAKDIKKDGNEQFF,TGCAGTGCTAAGGACATTAAAAAGGATGGCAATGAGCAGTTCTTC,many,TRBV20-1,15,-,TRBJ2-1
CASSQVGLGLRNQPQHF,TGCGCCAGCAGCCAAGTCGGCCTGGGATTGCGCAATCAGCCCCAGCATTTT,few,TRBV4-1,17,-,TRBJ1-5
CSARDVPGAETQYF,TGCAGTGCTAGAGATGTACCGGGCGCGGAGACCCAGTACTTC,many,TRBV20-1,14,-,TRBJ2-5
CASSIGGGAQHF,TGTGCCAGTAGTATAGGCGGCGGGGCCCAGCATTTT,few,TRBV19,12,-,TRBJ1-5
CSALGPGGYNQPQHF,TGCAGTGCCCTGGGGCCAGGGGGGTACAATCAGCCCCAGCATTTT,many,TRBV20-1,15,TRBD1,TRBJ1-5
CASSIGSIRGRGNNEQFF,TGTGCCAGTAGTATCGGAAGTATACGCGGGAGGGGTAACAATGAGCAGTTCTTC,few,TRBV19,18,TRBD2,TRBJ2-1
CASSRQTGDTQYF,TGTGCCAGCAGCCGTCAGACGGGAGATACGCAGTATTTT,many,TRBV6-2/TRBV6-3,13,-,TRBJ2-3
CASSWDQPTNEKLFF,TGTGCCAGCAGTTGGGATCAACCAACTAATGAAAAACTGTTTTTT,many,TRBV6-1,15,-,TRBJ1-4
CASSSTPGQSYGYTF,TGTGCCAGCAGTTCAACGCCGGGACAGTCCTATGGCTACACCTTC,many,TRBV12-3/TRBV12-4,15,TRBD1,TRBJ1-2
CASSQRDQNTEAFF,TGTGCCAGCAGCCAACGGGACCAGAACACTGAAGCTTTCTTT,few,TRBV3-1,14,-,TRBJ1-1
CASSSPGQGLKGYTF,TGTGCCAGCAGTTCTCCGGGACAGGGACTAAAAGGCTACACCTTC,-,TRBV11-2,15,TRBD1,TRBJ1-2
CASSLIAQGGQPQHF,TGTGCCAGCAGCTTAATTGCCCAGGGAGGTCAGCCCCAGCATTTT,few,TRBV7-2,15,-,TRBJ1-5
CSARLPNGNQPQHF,TGCAGTGCTAGACTACCCAATGGCAATCAGCCCCAGCATTTT,many,TRBV20-1,14,-,TRBJ1-5
CASRITAGETQYF,TGTGCCAGTAGGATAACAGCGGGAGAGACCCAGTACTTC,-,TRBV19,13,-,TRBJ2-5
CAWSRGQGGTEAFF,TGTGCCTGGAGCAGGGGACAGGGTGGTACTGAAGCTTTCTTT,many,TRBV30,14,TRBD1,TRBJ1-1
CASLRGGSTDTQYF,TGTGCCAGTTTGCGGGGGGGGAGCACAGATACGCAGTATTTT,once,TRBV7-8,14,TRBD2,TRBJ2-3
CASSSGLAERYEQYF,TGTGCCAGCAGCTCGGGACTAGCGGAGCGGTACGAGCAGTACTTC,many,TRBV6-2/TRBV6-3,15,TRBD2,TRBJ2-7
CASTPTGAGALEQYF,TGTGCCAGCACTCCAACCGGGGCGGGAGCCCTCGAGCAGTACTTC,many,TRBV6-1,15,TRBD2,TRBJ2-7
CASSQRGAGPSGNTIYF,TGTGCCAGTAGCCAACGTGGAGCGGGGCCCTCTGGAAACACCATATATTTT,-,TRBV19,17,-,TRBJ1-3